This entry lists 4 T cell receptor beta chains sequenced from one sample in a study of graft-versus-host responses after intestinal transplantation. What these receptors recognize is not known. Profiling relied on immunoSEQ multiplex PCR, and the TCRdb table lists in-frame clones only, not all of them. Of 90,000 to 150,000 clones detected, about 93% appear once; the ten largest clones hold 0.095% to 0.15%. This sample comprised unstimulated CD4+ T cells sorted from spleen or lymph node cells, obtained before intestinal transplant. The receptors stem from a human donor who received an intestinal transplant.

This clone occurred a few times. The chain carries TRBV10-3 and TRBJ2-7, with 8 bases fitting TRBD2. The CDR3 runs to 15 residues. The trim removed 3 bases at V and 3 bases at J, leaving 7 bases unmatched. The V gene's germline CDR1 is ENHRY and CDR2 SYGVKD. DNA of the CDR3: TGTGCCATCAGTGATCGGAAGCGGGAGCTCTACGAGCAGTACTTC. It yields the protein CAISDRKRELYEQYF.

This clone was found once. The CDR3: CASSFRLDRGRYEQYF. The DNA of the CDR3 is TGTGCCAGCAGCTTTCGATTGGACAGGGGTAGGTACGAGCAGTACTTC. V usage is TRBV5-5 and J usage is TRBJ2-7; 9 bases map to TRBD1. V lost 2 bases and J lost 4; bases outside the gene matches: 10. Germline V gene sequence: CDR1 SGHKS, CDR2 YYEKEE (reference sequence). This CDR3 has 16 residues.

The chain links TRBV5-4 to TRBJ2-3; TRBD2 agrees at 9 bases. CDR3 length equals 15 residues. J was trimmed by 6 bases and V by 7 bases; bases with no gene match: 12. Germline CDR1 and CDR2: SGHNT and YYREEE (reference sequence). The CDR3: CASLTMAGGLDTQYF. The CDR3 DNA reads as TGTGCCAGCCTCACTATGGCGGGAGGGCTTGATACGCAGTATTTT.

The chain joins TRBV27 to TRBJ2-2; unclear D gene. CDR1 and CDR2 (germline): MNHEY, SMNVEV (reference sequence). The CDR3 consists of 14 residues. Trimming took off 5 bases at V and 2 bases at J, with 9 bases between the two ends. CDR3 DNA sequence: TGTGCCAGCAGTAACCGTTTTAACACCGGGGAGCTGTTTTTT. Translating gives CASSNRFNTGELFF.